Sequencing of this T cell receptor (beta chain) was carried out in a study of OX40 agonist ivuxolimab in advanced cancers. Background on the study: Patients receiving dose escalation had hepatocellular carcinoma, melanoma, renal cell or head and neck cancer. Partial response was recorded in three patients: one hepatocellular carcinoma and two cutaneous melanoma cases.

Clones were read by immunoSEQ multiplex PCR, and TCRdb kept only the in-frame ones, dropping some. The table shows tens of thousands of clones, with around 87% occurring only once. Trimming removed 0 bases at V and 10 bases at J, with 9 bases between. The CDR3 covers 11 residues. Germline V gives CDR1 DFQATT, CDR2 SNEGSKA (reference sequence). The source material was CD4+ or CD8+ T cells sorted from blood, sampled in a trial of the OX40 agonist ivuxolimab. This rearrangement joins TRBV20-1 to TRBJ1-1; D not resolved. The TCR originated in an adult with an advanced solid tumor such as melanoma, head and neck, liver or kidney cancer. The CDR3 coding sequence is TGCAGTGCTAGAGATCAGCTCGGAGCTTTCTTT. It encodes CSARDQLGAFF.